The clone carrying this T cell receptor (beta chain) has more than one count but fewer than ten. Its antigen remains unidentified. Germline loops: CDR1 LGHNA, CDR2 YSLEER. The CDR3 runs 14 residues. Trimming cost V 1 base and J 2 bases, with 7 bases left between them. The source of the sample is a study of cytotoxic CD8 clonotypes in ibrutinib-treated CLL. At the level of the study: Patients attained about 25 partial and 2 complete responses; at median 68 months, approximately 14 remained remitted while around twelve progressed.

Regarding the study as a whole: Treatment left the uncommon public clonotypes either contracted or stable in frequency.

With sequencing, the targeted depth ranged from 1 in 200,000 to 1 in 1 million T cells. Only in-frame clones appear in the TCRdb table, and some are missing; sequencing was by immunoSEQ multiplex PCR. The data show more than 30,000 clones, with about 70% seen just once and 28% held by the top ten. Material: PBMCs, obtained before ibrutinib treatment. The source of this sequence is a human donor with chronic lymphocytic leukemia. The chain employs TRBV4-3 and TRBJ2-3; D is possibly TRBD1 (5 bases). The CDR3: CASSQAGPTDTQYF. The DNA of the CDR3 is TGCGCCAGCAGCCAAGCAGGGCCCACAGATACGCAGTATTTT.